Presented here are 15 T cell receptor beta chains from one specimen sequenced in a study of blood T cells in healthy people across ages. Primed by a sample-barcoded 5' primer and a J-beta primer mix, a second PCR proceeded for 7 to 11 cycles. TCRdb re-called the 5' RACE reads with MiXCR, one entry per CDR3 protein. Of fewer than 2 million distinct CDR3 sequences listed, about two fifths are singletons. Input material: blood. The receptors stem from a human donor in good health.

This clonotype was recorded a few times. CDR3 residues: CASSTSAVYQTQYF. The CDR3, as DNA: TGTGCCAGCAGCACGTCCGCAGTATACCAGACCCAGTACTTC. The V call is TRBV5-5, the J call TRBJ2-5; the D is unclear. Trimming took 4 bases from V and 6 from J, leaving 16 bases between them. Germline values: CDR1 SGHKS, CDR2 YYEKEE (reference sequence). This CDR3 has 14 residues.

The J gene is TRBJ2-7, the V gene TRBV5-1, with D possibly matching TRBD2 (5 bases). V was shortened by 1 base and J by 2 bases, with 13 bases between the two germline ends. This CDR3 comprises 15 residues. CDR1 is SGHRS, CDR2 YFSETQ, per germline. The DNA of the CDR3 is TGCGCCAGCAGCTTGATAATTCCGGGAACCTACGAGCAGTACTTC. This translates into CASSLIIPGTYEQYF.

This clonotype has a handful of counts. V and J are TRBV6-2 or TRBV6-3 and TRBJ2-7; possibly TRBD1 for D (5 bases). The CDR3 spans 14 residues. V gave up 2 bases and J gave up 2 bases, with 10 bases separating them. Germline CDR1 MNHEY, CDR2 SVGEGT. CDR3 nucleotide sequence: TGTGCCAGCAGTTACAGGGGATCAGCCTACGAGCAGTACTTC. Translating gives CASSYRGSAYEQYF.

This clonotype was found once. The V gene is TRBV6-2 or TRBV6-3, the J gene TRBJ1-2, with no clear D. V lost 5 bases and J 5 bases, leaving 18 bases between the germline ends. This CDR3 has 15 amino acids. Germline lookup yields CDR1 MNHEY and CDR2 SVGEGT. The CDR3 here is CASSTAYQDKYGYTF. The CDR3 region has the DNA TGTGCCAGCAGTACCGCTTATCAGGATAAGTATGGCTACACCTTC.

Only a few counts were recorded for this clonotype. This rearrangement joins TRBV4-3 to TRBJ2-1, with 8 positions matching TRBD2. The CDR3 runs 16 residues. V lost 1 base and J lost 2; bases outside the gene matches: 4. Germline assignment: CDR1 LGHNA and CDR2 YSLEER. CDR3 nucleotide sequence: TGCGCCAGCAGCCAAGTTCGGGGGGGAACCTACAATGAGCAGTTCTTC. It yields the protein CASSQVRGGTYNEQFF.

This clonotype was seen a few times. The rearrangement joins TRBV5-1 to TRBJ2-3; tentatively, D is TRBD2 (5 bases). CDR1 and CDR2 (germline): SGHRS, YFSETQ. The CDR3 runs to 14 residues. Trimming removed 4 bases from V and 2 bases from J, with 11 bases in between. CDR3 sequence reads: CASSGGVDTDTQYF. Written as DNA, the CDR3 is TGCGCCAGCAGCGGAGGCGTCGACACAGATACGCAGTATTTT.

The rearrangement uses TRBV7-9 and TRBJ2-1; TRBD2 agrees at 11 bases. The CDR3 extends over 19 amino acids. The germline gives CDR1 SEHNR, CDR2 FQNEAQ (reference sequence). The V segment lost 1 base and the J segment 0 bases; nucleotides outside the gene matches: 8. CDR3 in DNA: TGTGCCAGCAGCTTAGGGAGTCTAGCGGGGGGTAGCTCCTACAATGAGCAGTTCTTC. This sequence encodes CASSLGSLAGGSSYNEQFF.

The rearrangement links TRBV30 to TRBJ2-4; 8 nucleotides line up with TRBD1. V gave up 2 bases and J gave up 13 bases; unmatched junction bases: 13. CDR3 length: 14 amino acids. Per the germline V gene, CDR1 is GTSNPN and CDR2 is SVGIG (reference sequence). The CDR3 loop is CAWSTQGVSWEQYF. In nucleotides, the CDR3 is TGTGCCTGGAGTACACAGGGGGTTTCATGGGAGCAGTACTTC.

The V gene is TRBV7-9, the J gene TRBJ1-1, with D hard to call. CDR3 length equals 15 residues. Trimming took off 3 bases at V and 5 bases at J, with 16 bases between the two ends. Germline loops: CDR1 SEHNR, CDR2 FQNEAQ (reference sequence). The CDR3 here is CASSFDSLGRTEAFF. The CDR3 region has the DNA TGTGCCAGCAGCTTCGATTCCTTGGGCAGGACTGAAGCTTTCTTT.

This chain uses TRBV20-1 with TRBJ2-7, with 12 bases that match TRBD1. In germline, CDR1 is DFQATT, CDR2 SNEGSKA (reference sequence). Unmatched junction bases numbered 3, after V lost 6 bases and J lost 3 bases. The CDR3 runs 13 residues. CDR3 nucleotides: TGCAGTGCGGGACAGGGGGCTGTCTACGAGCAGTACTTC. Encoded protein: CSAGQGAVYEQYF.

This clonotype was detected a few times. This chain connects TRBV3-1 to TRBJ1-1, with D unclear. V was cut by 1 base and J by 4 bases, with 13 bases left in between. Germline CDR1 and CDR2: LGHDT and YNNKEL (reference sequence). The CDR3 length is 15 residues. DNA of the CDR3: TGTGCCAGCAGCCAAGTATACGGTTTTGCCACTGAAGCTTTCTTT. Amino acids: CASSQVYGFATEAFF.

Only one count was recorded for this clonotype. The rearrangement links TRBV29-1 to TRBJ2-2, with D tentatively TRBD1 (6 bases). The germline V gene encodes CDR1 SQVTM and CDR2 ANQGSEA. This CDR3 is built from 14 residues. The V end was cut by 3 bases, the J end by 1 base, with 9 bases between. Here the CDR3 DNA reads TGCAGCGTTGAGGACAGCCTGAACACCGGGGAGCTGTTTTTT. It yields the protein CSVEDSLNTGELFF.

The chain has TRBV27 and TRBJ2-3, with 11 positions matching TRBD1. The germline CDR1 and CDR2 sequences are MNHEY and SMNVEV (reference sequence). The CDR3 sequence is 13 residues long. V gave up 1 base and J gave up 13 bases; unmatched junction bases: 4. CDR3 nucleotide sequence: TGTGCCAGCAGTTTATTGAGGGACAGGGGGAAGTATTTT. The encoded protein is CASSLLRDRGKYF.

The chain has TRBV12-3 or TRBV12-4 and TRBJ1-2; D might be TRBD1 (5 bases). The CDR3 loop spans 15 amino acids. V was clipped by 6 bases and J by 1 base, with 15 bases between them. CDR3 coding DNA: TGTGCCAGCAGGACACCGGGGCCCAGTAACTATGGCTACACCTTC. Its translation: CASRTPGPSNYGYTF.

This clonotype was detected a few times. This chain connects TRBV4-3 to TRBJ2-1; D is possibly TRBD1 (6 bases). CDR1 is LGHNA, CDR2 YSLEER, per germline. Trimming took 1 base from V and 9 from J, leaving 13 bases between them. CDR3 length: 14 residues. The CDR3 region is CASSQATQGIEQFF. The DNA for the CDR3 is TGCGCCAGCAGCCAAGCAACGCAGGGGATTGAGCAGTTCTTC.